These 13 T cell receptor beta chains originate from one sample sequenced in a study of T cells in localized non-small cell lung cancer. Profiled with immunoSEQ multiplex PCR; TCRdb holds only in-frame clones, not every one. Among 3,000 to 4,000 clones listed, about 29% were seen once. The sequenced sample was lung tumor tissue, obtained before any cancer treatment. Receptors were obtained from a woman aged 35-70 years with stage I squamous cell lung carcinoma.

The genes are TRBV30 and TRBJ1-6, with a weak D call TRBD1 (6 bases). The CDR3 totals 15 residues. Germline CDR1 GTSNPN, CDR2 SVGIG (reference sequence). V was clipped by 0 bases and J by 6 bases, with 12 bases between them. In DNA form, the CDR3 reads TGTGCCTGGAGTGTCGGGGCAGGGGCTAATTCACCCCTCCACTTT. It codes for CAWSVGAGANSPLHF.

This clone appeared a few times. J is TRBJ2-5 and V is TRBV9; the D is unclear. Trimming took off 2 bases at V and 4 bases at J, with 9 bases between the two ends. The CDR3 spans 13 residues. CDR1 is SGDLS, CDR2 YYNGEE, per germline. The CDR3 loop reads CASSVGNRETQYF. CDR3 sequence (DNA): TGTGCCAGCAGCGTGGGGAACCGAGAGACCCAGTACTTC.

This chain joins TRBV15 and TRBJ1-1; D is unclear. The germline V gene encodes CDR1 LNHNV and CDR2 YYDKDF (reference sequence). CDR3 length: 15 amino acids. Trimming removed 1 base from V and 1 base from J, with 10 bases in between. The CDR3 protein is CATSRGFVGNTEAFF. CDR3 nucleotides: TGTGCCACCAGCAGAGGGTTCGTAGGGAACACTGAAGCTTTCTTT.

The genes are TRBV19 and TRBJ1-4, with D possibly matching TRBD1 (5 bases). The CDR3 runs to 15 residues. The germline V gene encodes CDR1 LNHDA and CDR2 SQIVND (reference sequence). V shed 5 bases and J shed 5 bases, with 15 bases lying between them. The CDR3 nucleotides read TGTGCCAGTAGTGATCCCGGGACCACCAATGAAAAACTGTTTTTT. Translated: CASSDPGTTNEKLFF.

The rearrangement links TRBV6-8 to TRBJ2-1; a possible D gene is TRBD1 (6 bases). CDR3 size: 13 residues. The germline V and J ends were trimmed by 6 bases and 8 bases, with 14 bases remaining between them. Germline lookup yields CDR1 MNHGY and CDR2 SAAAGT. In DNA, the CDR3 is TGTGCCAGCAGCAAACAACAGGGATATGAGCAGTTCTTC. This encodes CASSKQQGYEQFF.

The chain uses TRBV11-3 and TRBJ1-2; perhaps TRBD1 as D (6 bases). The CDR3 runs 14 residues. CDR1 and CDR2 from the germline V gene are SGHNT and YENEEA. V dropped 1 base and J dropped 6 bases, with 12 bases sitting between them. The CDR3 here is CASSLGPGGDGYTF. CDR3 DNA: TGTGCCAGCAGCTTAGGCCCCGGGGGCGATGGCTACACCTTC.

About this clone itself: Other DNA sequences in the same sample also yield this CDR3. The chain links TRBV19 to TRBJ2-6; D unclear. Trimming removed 8 bases from V and 0 bases from J, with 8 bases in between. This CDR3 contains 14 residues. Looked up from germline, CDR1 is LNHDA and CDR2 is SQIVND (reference sequence). The CDR3 bases are TGTGCCAGTTCTCCAGGCTCTGGGGCCAACGTCCTGACTTTC. Protein product: CASSPGSGANVLTF.

Only a few counts were recorded for this clone. The V call is TRBV9, the J call TRBJ1-3, with a possible D match to TRBD1 (5 bases). V shed 3 bases and J shed 0 bases, with 13 bases lying between them. The germline gives CDR1 SGDLS, CDR2 YYNGEE. This CDR3 has 16 residues. As DNA, the CDR3 is TGTGCCAGCAGCGAGGGACCGCCAAGCTCTGGAAACACCATATATTTT. It specifies CASSEGPPSSGNTIYF.

V is TRBV25-1 and J is TRBJ1-2; the D gene is possibly TRBD1 (6 bases). The CDR3 length is 14 residues. The germline V gene encodes CDR1 MGHDK and CDR2 SYGVNS. The V and J ends lost 3 bases and 1 base respectively, with 9 bases between them. The CDR3 here is CASSEPQGNYGYTF. CDR3 DNA: TGTGCCAGCAGTGAGCCACAGGGTAACTATGGCTACACCTTC.

The rearrangement joins TRBV18 to TRBJ2-6, with D unresolved. The CDR3 runs 15 residues. The germline V gene has CDR1 KGHSH and CDR2 LQKENI. Deletions cut 2 bases from V and 1 base from J, with 6 bases between. The DNA of the CDR3 is TGTGCCAGCTCACCATGGCAGTCTGGGGCCAACGTCCTGACTTTC. Its protein is CASSPWQSGANVLTF.

By share, this clone counts as medium-sized. This rearrangement joins TRBV11-3 to TRBJ1-2; D gene unclear. Germline lookup yields CDR1 SGHNT and CDR2 YENEEA. V was trimmed by 3 bases and J by 0 bases, leaving 11 bases between them. CDR3 length: 15 amino acids. The CDR3 loop is CASSLFDGTNYGYTF. The CDR3 bases are TGTGCCAGCAGCTTGTTCGACGGAACTAACTATGGCTACACCTTC.

This clone is labeled large. CDR3 in amino acids: CASSVVGLATETQYF. The CDR3 region has the DNA TGTGCCAGCAGCGTAGTTGGACTAGCGACAGAGACCCAGTACTTC. The rearrangement uses TRBV9 and TRBJ2-5, with TRBD2 matching over 9 bases. Trimming at V came to 0 bases and at J to 4 bases, leaving 4 bases not matched to a gene. Germline V gene data show CDR1 as SGDLS and CDR2 as YYNGEE. This CDR3 has 15 residues.

This chain links TRBV11-3 with TRBJ2-7; 13 bases line up with TRBD2. The CDR3 is 16 amino acids. Germline V gives CDR1 SGHNT, CDR2 YENEEA. Trimming cost V 4 bases and J 2 bases; bases outside gene matches: 5. The CDR3 is CASSSGTSGKTYEQYF. The CDR3 DNA reads as TGTGCCAGCAGCTCTGGGACTAGCGGGAAAACCTACGAGCAGTACTTC.